Listed here is a single T cell receptor (beta chain). Its antigen is not identified. V lost 5 bases to trimming and J lost 10 bases; unmatched junction nucleotides: 4. This CDR3 is built from 12 residues. The germline gives CDR1 MGHDK, CDR2 SYGVNS. The data originate from a study of post-analysis software for immune sequencing data. Findings and limits, study-wide: The five TRBV segments detected at higher frequency in patients than in controls included TRBV5-6, TRBV5-1 and TRBV20-1.

Presence of unique molecular identifiers characterized the TCR beta cDNA libraries. T cells numbering 1 to 10 million yielded cDNA molecules that totaled some 500,000. One entry per CDR3 protein results from TCRdb running MiXCR on the PCR reads. The top ten clones hold 1.5% to 2% of a sample with hundreds of thousands of distinct CDR3 sequences, 44% of them seen once. Specimen: blood. The chain combines TRBV25-1 with TRBJ2-1; 8 bases fit TRBD1. The sequence came from a girl aged 5 to 17 with multiple sclerosis. Here the CDR3 reads CASSTTGDEQFF. CDR3 DNA sequence: TGTGCCAGCAGTACGACAGGGGACGAGCAGTTCTTC. Complete variable domain (other parts from reference TRBV25-1 and TRBJ2-1): EADIYQTPRYLVIGTGKKITLECSQTMGHDKMYWYQQDPGMELHLIHYSYGVNSTEKGDLSSESTVSRIRTEHFPLTLESARPSHTSQYLCASSTTGDEQFFGPGTRLTVL.